Below, 28 T cell receptor beta chains from the same sample are listed, as sequenced in a study of CD8 T cells in Susac syndrome. Random hexamers were used to reverse transcribe an amount of roughly 0.5 to 1 ug RNA. TCRdb analysed the immunoSEQ multiplex PCR reads with MiXCR anew, one entry per CDR3 protein. Of 300,000 or so distinct CDR3 sequences in the sample, 92% were seen once. Source material: CD4+ T cells from PBMCs. Receptors were obtained from a human donor with multiple sclerosis.

The chain uses TRBV4-1 and TRBJ2-5, with 9 bases aligning to TRBD1. CDR1 is MGHRA and CDR2 is YSYEKL in the germline V gene. The CDR3 extends over 15 amino acids. Germline trimming cut 4 bases from V and 5 bases from J; bases unmatched to any gene: 8. The CDR3 DNA sequence: TGCGCCAGCAGCCGACCGGGACAGGGAATCGAGACCCAGTACTTC. As protein: CASSRPGQGIETQYF.

V is TRBV5-1 and J is TRBJ2-7; D perhaps matches TRBD1 (5 bases). Germline CDR1 is SGHRS and CDR2 is YFSETQ. This CDR3 comprises 14 residues. Deletions cut 4 bases from V and 1 base from J, with 12 bases between. In nucleotides, the CDR3 is TGCGCCAGCAGCGTGATGGGGCTATCCTACGAGCAGTACTTC. Protein sequence: CASSVMGLSYEQYF.

The rearrangement links TRBV2 to TRBJ2-7, with D possibly TRBD1 on 6 matching bases. V lost 6 bases to trimming and J lost 3 bases, with 12 bases between them. The CDR3 has 13 residues. The germline V gene encodes CDR1 SNHLY and CDR2 FYNNEI. The CDR3 here is CASRADRNYEQYF. The CDR3 DNA reads TGTGCCAGCAGGGCGGACAGAAACTACGAGCAGTACTTC.

This chain's CDR3 is CASSLESSRAGGYTF. The CDR3 nucleotides read TGCGCCAGCAGCTTGGAGTCCTCCCGCGCCGGTGGCTACACCTTC. The chain links TRBV5-1 to TRBJ1-2; D is undetermined. V was trimmed by 0 bases and J by 7 bases, leaving 16 bases between them. Per germline, CDR1 SGHRS and CDR2 YFSETQ. The CDR3 has 15 amino acids.

V gene TRBV9 combines with J gene TRBJ1-6; perhaps TRBD1 as D (6 bases). V dropped 4 bases and J dropped 7 bases, with 18 bases sitting between them. The CDR3 is made up of 16 amino acids. Per germline, CDR1 SGDLS and CDR2 YYNGEE. The CDR3 loop reads CASSIGGQGVNSPLHF. The DNA for the CDR3 is TGTGCCAGCAGCATCGGGGGGCAGGGTGTGAATTCACCCCTCCACTTT.

CDR3: CSVVRGGSGIADTQYF. As DNA, the CDR3 is TGCAGTGTGGTGAGAGGGGGAAGTGGAATTGCAGATACGCAGTATTTT. The chain links TRBV20-1 to TRBJ2-3, with D possibly matching TRBD1 (6 bases). Between the trimmed V and J ends, which lost 7 bases and 4 bases, there was a span of 24 bases. CDR3 length: 16 residues. In germline, CDR1 is DFQATT, CDR2 SNEGSKA (reference sequence).

The chain recombines TRBV7-2 with TRBJ2-2; the D is unclear. Germline V gene sequence: CDR1 SGHTA, CDR2 FQGNSA. Trimming stripped 5 bases from V and 8 bases from J, with 12 bases between. The length of the CDR3 is 13 residues. CDR3 sequence (DNA): TGTGCCAGCAGCCTACTCCCTGTTGGGGAGCTGTTTTTT. It translates to CASSLLPVGELFF.

The V call is TRBV7-3, the J call TRBJ1-1; no clear D gene. The CDR3 length is 14 residues. From germline, CDR1 is SGHTA and CDR2 FQGTGA. V gave up 1 base and J gave up 0 bases, with 6 bases separating them. CDR3 protein: CASSLIRVNTEAFF. The CDR3, as DNA: TGTGCCAGCAGCTTAATACGGGTGAACACTGAAGCTTTCTTT.

About this clonotype itself: At one of its ends the junction is not consistent with the germline gene, which may arise from a read error. This rearrangement joins TRBV10-3 to TRBJ2-3; TRBD2 agrees at 10 bases. Per the germline V gene, CDR1 is ENHRY and CDR2 is SYGVKD. CDR3 length: 16 amino acids. CDR3 nucleotides: TGTGCCATCGGGCCTAGCGGGAGAACCTTCAGAGATACGCAGTGTTTT. This codes for CAIGPSGRTFRDTQCF.

The genes are TRBV6-1 and TRBJ2-5, with D possibly matching TRBD1 (5 bases). There are 15 residues in the CDR3. Deletions cut 6 bases from V and 2 bases from J, with 16 bases between. Germline CDR1 reads MNHNS; CDR2 reads SASEGT. CDR3 coding DNA: TGTGCCAGCAGCCTAATGAGACAGACTCAAGAGACCCAGTACTTC. Translation: CASSLMRQTQETQYF.

This rearrangement joins TRBV12-3 or TRBV12-4 to TRBJ1-3; 8 bases match TRBD1. The junction had 6 bases not matched to a gene; V was cut back by 5 bases and J by 0 bases. This CDR3 has 16 residues. The CDR3: CASSSTTGVSGNTIYF. The DNA for the CDR3 is TGTGCCAGCAGTAGCACGACAGGGGTCTCTGGAAACACCATATATTTT.

The table lists this clonotype with a count of one. The chain couples TRBV5-4 to TRBJ1-1; 9 bases line up with TRBD1. Per the germline V gene, CDR1 is SGHNT and CDR2 is YYREEE (reference sequence). V dropped 4 bases and J dropped 1; count of bases not matched to a gene: 8. CDR3 length: 16 residues. Here the CDR3 reads CASSGDRGLGNTEAFF. CDR3 coding DNA: TGTGCCAGCAGCGGCGACAGGGGGTTGGGGAACACTGAAGCTTTCTTT.

The V call is TRBV4-1, the J call TRBJ1-5, with 9 bases identical to TRBD1. Germline CDR1 is MGHRA and CDR2 is YSYEKL. V trimming: 4 bases; J trimming: 1 base; junction bases outside the gene matches: 11. The CDR3 length is 18 residues. The DNA for the CDR3 is TGCGCCAGCAGCCGCGGACAGGGGATATTAGGAAGCAATCAGCCCCAGCATTTT. Encoded protein: CASSRGQGILGSNQPQHF.

The rearrangement links TRBV20-1 to TRBJ2-7; D gene ambiguous. Germline V gives CDR1 DFQATT, CDR2 SNEGSKA (reference sequence). The V gene lost 8 bases and the J gene lost 2 bases, with 19 bases spanning the gap. The CDR3 contains 14 residues. The CDR3 here is CSPLRPEPPYEQYF. The CDR3 nucleotides are TGCAGTCCATTAAGGCCAGAGCCACCCTACGAGCAGTACTTC.

The J gene is TRBJ2-1, the V gene TRBV20-1; 7 nucleotides agree with TRBD2. CDR3 length equals 15 residues. CDR1 DFQATT and CDR2 SNEGSKA come from the germline V gene (reference sequence). After removal of 5 bases from V and 0 bases from J, the junction contained 7 bases not matched to a gene. The CDR3 sequence is CSASRASGSYNEQFF. The CDR3 coding sequence is TGCAGTGCTTCCCGTGCTAGCGGCTCCTACAATGAGCAGTTCTTC.

The rearrangement uses TRBV5-1 and TRBJ2-5; D unresolved. This CDR3 is built from 13 residues. V lost 0 bases and J 3 bases, leaving 6 bases between the germline ends. Germline assignment: CDR1 SGHRS and CDR2 YFSETQ. Written as DNA, the CDR3 is TGCGCCAGCAGCTTGGTGGGGAAAGAGACCCAGTACTTC. This encodes CASSLVGKETQYF.

The chain carries TRBV25-1 and TRBJ2-3; D remains ambiguous. The CDR3 covers 13 residues. Germline V lookup: CDR1 MGHDK, CDR2 SYGVNS. The germline V and J ends were trimmed by 0 bases and 4 bases, with 5 bases remaining between them. The CDR3 DNA sequence: TGTGCCAGCAGTGAATATGGGGCAGATACGCAGTATTTT. It yields the protein CASSEYGADTQYF.

The chain uses TRBV4-2 and TRBJ1-1; maybe TRBD1 (6 bases). The germline V gene has CDR1 LGHNA and CDR2 YNFKEQ. The CDR3 spans 16 residues. The V end was cut by 4 bases, the J end by 7 bases, with 22 bases between. The chain's CDR3 is CASSRTQGPSAVEAFF. The CDR3 nucleotides read TGTGCCAGCAGCCGTACGCAGGGGCCCTCCGCAGTTGAAGCTTTCTTT.

The chain couples TRBV20-1 to TRBJ1-1, with 8 bases aligning to TRBD1. Per the germline V gene, CDR1 is DFQATT and CDR2 is SNEGSKA (reference sequence). The length of the CDR3 is 18 residues. V shed 0 bases, J shed 2 bases, and the junction held 14 bases outside the gene matches. The CDR3 DNA sequence: TGCAGTGCTAGAGACGAAGCGACAGGGGTATGGAGAAACACTGAAGCTTTCTTT. It is translated as CSARDEATGVWRNTEAFF.

This chain uses TRBV18 with TRBJ1-1; perhaps TRBD1 as D (6 bases). CDR1 KGHSH and CDR2 LQKENI come from the germline V gene. The CDR3 contains 14 residues. Trimming removed 6 bases from V and 4 bases from J, with 15 bases in between. For the CDR3, the DNA is TGTGCCAGCTCGCCCCGACAGGTCGGCACTGAAGCTTTCTTT. Protein sequence: CASSPRQVGTEAFF.

As regards this clonotype: Relative to the germline gene, one junction end is altered; a read error may explain this. V and J are TRBV5-6 and TRBJ1-2; perhaps TRBD1 as D (5 bases). This CDR3 has 16 residues. CDR1 is SGHDT and CDR2 is YYEEEE in the germline V gene. DNA of the CDR3: TGTGCCAGCACCTTGCCTAGGGGCGTGAATATCTATGGCTACACCTTC. Its translation: CASTLPRGVNIYGYTF.

V and J are TRBV12-3 or TRBV12-4 and TRBJ1-3, with 7 bases matching TRBD1. Trimming at V came to 2 bases and at J to 2 bases, leaving 9 bases not matched to a gene. This CDR3 spans 17 amino acids. The CDR3 nucleotides are TGTGCCAGCAGTTTACGCAAAGGAGGGGGCGCTGGAAACACCATATATTTT. It is translated as CASSLRKGGGAGNTIYF.

The chain links TRBV19 to TRBJ1-6; 11 bases map to TRBD1. The CDR3 loop spans 17 amino acids. Trimming removed 4 bases from V and 8 bases from J; junction bases left unmatched: 10. In germline, CDR1 is LNHDA, CDR2 SQIVND (reference sequence). The CDR3 is CASSTRDRGMGDSPLHF. The CDR3 DNA reads as TGTGCCAGTAGTACCCGGGACAGGGGGATGGGGGATTCACCCCTCCACTTT.

The CDR3 region is CSARDGQRGYNEQFF. The CDR3 nucleotides read TGCAGTGCTAGAGATGGCCAGCGGGGCTACAATGAGCAGTTCTTC. The rearrangement joins TRBV20-1 to TRBJ2-1, with TRBD2 identical over 7 bases. Per the germline V gene, CDR1 is DFQATT and CDR2 is SNEGSKA (reference sequence). With 0 bases clipped from V and 3 bases from J, the junction kept 5 bases outside the gene matches. The CDR3 loop spans 15 amino acids.

This sequence joins TRBV7-9 and TRBJ1-2, with D maybe TRBD1 (5 bases). Trimming took off 7 bases at V and 0 bases at J, with 12 bases between the two ends. From germline, CDR1 is SEHNR and CDR2 FQNEAQ (reference sequence). The CDR3 covers 14 residues. The CDR3 DNA reads TGTGCCAGCACCCGACAGAGAGCTAACTATGGCTACACCTTC. Its protein is CASTRQRANYGYTF.

The chain joins TRBV10-2 to TRBJ2-5; TRBD2 matches 7 bases. The CDR3 is made up of 15 amino acids. The junction had 9 bases not matched to a gene; V was cut back by 5 bases and J by 3 bases. Germline V gives CDR1 WSHSY, CDR2 SAAADI. The chain's CDR3 is CASSPLPGGKETQYF. In DNA form, the CDR3 reads TGCGCCAGCAGTCCCCTTCCGGGGGGAAAAGAGACCCAGTACTTC.

This rearrangement joins TRBV2 to TRBJ1-5; D unclear. V shed 8 bases and J shed 3 bases, with 11 bases lying between them. The CDR3 sequence is 13 residues long. Germline V gives CDR1 SNHLY, CDR2 FYNNEI. The CDR3 is CASFYSLNQPQHF. In nucleotides, the CDR3 is TGTGCCAGCTTTTACAGTCTCAATCAGCCCCAGCATTTT. Filled out from reference TRBV2 and TRBJ1-5, the complete variable domain reads EPEVTQTPSHQVTQMGQEVILRCVPISNHLYFYWYRQILGQKVEFLVSFYNNEISEKSEIFDDQFSVERPDGSNFTLKIRSTKLEDSAMYFCASFYSLNQPQHFGDGTRLSIL.

The rearrangement uses TRBV11-2 and TRBJ1-1; D not certain. This CDR3 is built from 14 residues. Germline lookup yields CDR1 SGHAT and CDR2 FQNNGV. V was cut by 1 base and J by 4 bases, with 10 bases left in between. This CDR3 reads CASSLAGQGTEAFF. CDR3 nucleotide sequence: TGTGCCAGCAGCTTAGCTGGGCAAGGCACTGAAGCTTTCTTT.